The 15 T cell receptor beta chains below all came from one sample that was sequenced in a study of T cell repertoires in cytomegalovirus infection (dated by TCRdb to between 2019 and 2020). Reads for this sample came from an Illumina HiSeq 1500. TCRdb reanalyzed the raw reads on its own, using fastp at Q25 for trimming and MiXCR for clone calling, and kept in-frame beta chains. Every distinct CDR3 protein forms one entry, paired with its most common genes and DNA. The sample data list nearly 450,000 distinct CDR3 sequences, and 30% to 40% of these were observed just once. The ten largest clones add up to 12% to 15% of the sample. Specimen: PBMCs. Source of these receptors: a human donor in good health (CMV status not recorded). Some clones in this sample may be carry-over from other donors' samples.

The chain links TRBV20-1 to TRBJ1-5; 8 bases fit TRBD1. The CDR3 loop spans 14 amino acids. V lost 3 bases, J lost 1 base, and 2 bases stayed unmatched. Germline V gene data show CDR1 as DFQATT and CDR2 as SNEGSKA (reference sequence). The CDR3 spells CSASRGLSNQPQHF. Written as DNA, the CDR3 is TGCAGTGCTAGCAGGGGGCTGAGCAATCAGCCCCAGCATTTT.

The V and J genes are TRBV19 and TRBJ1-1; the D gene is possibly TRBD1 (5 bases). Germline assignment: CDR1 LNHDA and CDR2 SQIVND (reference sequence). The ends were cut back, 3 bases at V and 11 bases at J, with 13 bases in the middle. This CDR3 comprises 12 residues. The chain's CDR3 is CASSIVGGSAFF. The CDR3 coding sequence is TGTGCCAGTAGTATTGTCGGGGGTTCGGCTTTCTTT.

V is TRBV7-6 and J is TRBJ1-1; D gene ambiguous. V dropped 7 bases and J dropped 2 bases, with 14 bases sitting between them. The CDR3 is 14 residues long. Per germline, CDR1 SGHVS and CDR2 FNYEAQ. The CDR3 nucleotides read TGTGCCAGCACCAATAGGGCAGGTAACACTGAAGCTTTCTTT. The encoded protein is CASTNRAGNTEAFF.

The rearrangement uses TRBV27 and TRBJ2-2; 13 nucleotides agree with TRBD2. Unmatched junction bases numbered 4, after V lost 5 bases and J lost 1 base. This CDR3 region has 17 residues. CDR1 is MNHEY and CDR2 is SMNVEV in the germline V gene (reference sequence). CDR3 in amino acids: CASSPRLAGGNTGELFF. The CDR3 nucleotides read TGTGCCAGCAGTCCACGACTAGCGGGGGGGAACACCGGGGAGCTGTTTTTT.

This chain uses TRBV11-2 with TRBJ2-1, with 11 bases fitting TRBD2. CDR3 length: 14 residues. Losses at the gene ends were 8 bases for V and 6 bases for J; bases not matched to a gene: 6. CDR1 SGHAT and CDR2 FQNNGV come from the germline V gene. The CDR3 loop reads CASATSGGVNEQFF. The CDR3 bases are TGTGCCAGCGCAACTAGCGGGGGTGTCAATGAGCAGTTCTTC.

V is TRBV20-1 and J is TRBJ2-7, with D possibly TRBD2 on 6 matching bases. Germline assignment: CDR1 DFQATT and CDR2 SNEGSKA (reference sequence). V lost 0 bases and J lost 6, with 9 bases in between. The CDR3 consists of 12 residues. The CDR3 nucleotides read TGCAGTGCTAGAGAAGGAGGGATCGAGCAGTACTTC. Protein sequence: CSAREGGIEQYF.

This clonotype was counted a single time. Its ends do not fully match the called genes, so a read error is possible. The CDR3: CSARDPAVAGDPQEPQYF. In DNA, the CDR3 is TGCAGTGCTAGAGATCCGGCGGTAGCGGGGGATCCCCAAGAGCCCCAGTACTTC. The chain links TRBV20-1 to TRBJ2-5; 9 bases line up with TRBD2. CDR1 DFQATT and CDR2 SNEGSKA come from the germline V gene (reference sequence). This CDR3 has 18 amino acids.

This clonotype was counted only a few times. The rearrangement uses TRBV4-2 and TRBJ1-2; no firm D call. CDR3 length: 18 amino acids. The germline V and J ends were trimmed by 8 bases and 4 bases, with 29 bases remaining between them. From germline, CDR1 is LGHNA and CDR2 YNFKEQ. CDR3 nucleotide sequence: TGTGCCAGCGTTCCAGACCTCGGGAGAGGGAACCGCGCCTATGGCTACACCTTC. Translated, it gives CASVPDLGRGNRAYGYTF.

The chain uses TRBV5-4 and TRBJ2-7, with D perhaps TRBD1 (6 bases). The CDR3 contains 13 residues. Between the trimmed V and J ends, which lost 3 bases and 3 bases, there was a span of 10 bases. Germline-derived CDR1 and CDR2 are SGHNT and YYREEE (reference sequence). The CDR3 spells CASSWVQGYEQYF. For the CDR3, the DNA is TGTGCCAGCAGCTGGGTACAGGGCTACGAGCAGTACTTC.

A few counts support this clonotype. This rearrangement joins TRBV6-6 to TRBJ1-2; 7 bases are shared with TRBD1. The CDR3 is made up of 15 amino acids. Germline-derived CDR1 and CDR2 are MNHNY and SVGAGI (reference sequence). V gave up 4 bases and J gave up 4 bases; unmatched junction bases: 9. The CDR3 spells CASSSEGQRTYGYTF. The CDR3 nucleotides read TGTGCCAGCAGTTCCGAGGGACAGCGGACCTATGGCTACACCTTC.

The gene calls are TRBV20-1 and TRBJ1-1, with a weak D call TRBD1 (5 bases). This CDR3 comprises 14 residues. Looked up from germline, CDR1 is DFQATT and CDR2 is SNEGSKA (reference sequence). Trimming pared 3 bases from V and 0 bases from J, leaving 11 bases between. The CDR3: CSARQGGMNTEAFF. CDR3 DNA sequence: TGCAGTGCTAGGCAGGGCGGGATGAACACTGAAGCTTTCTTT.

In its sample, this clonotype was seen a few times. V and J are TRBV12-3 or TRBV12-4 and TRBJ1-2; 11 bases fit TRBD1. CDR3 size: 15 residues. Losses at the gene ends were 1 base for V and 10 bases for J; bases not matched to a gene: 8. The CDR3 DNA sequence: TGTGCCAGCAGTTTAGGCGGACAGGGGGCGCGGGACTACACCTTC. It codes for CASSLGGQGARDYTF.

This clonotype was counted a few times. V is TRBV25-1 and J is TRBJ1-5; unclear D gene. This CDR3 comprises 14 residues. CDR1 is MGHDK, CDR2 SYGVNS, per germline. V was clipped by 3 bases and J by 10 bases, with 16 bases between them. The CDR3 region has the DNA TGTGCCAGCAGTGAGCATTTCGAGGGAATTCCCCAGCATTTT. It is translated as CASSEHFEGIPQHF.

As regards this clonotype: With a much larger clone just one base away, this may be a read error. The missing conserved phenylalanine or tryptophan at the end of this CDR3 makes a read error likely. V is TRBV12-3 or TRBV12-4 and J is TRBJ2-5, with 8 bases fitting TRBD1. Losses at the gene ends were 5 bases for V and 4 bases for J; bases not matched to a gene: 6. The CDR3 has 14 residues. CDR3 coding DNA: TGTGCCAGCAGTCCCGGACAGGGAGGAGAGACCCAGTACTTA. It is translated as CASSPGQGGETQYL.

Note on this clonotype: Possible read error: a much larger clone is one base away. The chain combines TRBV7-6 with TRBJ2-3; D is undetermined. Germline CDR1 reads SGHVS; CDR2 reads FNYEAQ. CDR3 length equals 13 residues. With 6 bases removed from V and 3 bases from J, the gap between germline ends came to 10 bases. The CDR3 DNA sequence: TGTGCCAGCAGTCGAAAAGCAACAGATACGCAGTATTTT. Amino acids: CASSRKATDTQYF.